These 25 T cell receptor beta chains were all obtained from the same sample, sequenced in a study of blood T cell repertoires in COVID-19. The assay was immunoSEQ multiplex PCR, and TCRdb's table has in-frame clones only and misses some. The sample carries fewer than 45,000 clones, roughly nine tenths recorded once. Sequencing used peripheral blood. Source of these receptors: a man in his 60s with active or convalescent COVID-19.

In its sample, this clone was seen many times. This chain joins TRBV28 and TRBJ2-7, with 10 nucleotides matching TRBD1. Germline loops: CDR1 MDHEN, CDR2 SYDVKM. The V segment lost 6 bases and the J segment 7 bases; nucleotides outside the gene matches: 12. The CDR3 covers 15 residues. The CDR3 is CASSTRDRGLREQYF. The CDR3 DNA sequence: TGTGCCAGCAGCACCCGGGACAGGGGCCTGCGGGAGCAGTACTTC.

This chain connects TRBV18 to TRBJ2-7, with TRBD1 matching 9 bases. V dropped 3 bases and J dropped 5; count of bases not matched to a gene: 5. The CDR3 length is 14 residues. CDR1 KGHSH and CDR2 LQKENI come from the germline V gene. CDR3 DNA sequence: TGTGCCAGCTCACCCTCAAGACAGGGGGACGAGCAGTACTTC. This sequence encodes CASSPSRQGDEQYF.

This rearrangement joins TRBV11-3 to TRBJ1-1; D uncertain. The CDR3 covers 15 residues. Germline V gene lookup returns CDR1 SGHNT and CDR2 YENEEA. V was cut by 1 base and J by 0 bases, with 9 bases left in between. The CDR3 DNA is TGTGCCAGCAGCTTAGGAGGTGCGCTGAACACTGAAGCTTTCTTT. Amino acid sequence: CASSLGGALNTEAFF.

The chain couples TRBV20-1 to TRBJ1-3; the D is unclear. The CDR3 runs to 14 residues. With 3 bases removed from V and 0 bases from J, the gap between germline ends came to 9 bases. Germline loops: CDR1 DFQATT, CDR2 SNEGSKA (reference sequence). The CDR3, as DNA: TGCAGTGCTAGTGCCGCGAGCTCTGGAAACACCATATATTTT. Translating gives CSASAASSGNTIYF.

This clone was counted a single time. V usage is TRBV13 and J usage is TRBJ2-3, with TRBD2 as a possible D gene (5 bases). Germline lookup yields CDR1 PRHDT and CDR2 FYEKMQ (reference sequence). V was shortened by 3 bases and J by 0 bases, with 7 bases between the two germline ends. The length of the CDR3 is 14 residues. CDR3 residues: CASSFEGSTDTQYF. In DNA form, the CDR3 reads TGTGCCAGCAGCTTCGAGGGAAGCACAGATACGCAGTATTTT.

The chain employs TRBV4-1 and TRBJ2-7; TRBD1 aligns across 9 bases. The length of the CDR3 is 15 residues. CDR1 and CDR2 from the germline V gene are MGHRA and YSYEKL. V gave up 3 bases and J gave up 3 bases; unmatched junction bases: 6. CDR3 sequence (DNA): TGCGCCAGCAGCCACCCGGGACAGGGAAGCTACGAGCAGTACTTC. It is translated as CASSHPGQGSYEQYF.

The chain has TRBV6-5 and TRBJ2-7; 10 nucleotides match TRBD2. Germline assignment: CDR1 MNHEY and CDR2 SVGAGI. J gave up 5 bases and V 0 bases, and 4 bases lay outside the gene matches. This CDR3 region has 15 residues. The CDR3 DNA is TGTGCCAGCAGTTACTCGAAGCTAGCGGGAGACGAGCAGTACTTC. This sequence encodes CASSYSKLAGDEQYF.

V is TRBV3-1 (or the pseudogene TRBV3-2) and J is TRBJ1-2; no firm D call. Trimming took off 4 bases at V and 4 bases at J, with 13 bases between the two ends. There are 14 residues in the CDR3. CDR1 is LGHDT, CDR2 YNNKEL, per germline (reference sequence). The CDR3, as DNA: TGTGCCAGCAGCCTTTCCGGGTCCTTCTATGGCTACACCTTC. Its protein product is CASSLSGSFYGYTF.

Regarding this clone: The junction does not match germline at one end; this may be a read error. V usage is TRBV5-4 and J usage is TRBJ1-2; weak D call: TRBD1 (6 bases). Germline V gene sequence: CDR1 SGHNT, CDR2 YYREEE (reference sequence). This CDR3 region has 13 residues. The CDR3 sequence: CASRLDRTYGYTF. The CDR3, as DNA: TGTGCCAGCAGATTGGACAGAACATATGGCTACACCTTC.

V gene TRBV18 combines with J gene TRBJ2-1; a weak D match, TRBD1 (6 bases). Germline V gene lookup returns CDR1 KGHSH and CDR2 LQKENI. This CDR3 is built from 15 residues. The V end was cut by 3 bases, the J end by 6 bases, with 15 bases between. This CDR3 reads CASSPNQGMGNEQFF. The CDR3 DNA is TGTGCCAGCTCACCGAACCAGGGGATGGGCAATGAGCAGTTCTTC.

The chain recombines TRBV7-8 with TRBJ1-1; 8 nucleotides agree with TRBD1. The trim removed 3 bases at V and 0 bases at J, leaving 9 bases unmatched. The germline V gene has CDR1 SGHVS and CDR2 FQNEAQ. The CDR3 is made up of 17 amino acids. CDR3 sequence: CASSFPRRGQMNTEAFF. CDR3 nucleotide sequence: TGTGCCAGCAGCTTCCCCCGCAGGGGGCAGATGAACACTGAAGCTTTCTTT.

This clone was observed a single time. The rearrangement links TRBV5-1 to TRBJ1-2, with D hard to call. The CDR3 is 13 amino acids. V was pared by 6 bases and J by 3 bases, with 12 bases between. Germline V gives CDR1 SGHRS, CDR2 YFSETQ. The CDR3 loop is CASTTREDYGYTF. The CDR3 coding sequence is TGCGCCAGCACCACCCGAGAGGACTATGGCTACACCTTC.

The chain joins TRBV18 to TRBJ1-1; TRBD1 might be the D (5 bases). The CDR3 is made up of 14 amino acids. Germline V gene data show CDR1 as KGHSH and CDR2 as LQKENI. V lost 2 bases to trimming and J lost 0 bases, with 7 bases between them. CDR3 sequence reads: CASSPGGMNTEAFF. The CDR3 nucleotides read TGTGCCAGCTCACCAGGGGGGATGAACACTGAAGCTTTCTTT.

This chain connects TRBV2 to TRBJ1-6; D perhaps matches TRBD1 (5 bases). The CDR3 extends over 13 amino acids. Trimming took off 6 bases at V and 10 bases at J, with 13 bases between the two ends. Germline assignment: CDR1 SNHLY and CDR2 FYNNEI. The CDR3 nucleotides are TGTGCCAGCAGCCCCAGGGTAGGATCACCCCTCCACTTT. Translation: CASSPRVGSPLHF.

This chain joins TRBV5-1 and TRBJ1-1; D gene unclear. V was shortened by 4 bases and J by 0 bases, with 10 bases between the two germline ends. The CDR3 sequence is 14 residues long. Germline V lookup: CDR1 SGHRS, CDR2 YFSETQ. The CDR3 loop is CASSATTLNTEAFF. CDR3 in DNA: TGCGCCAGCAGCGCAACTACACTGAACACTGAAGCTTTCTTT. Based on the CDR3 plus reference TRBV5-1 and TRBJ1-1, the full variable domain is KAGVTQTPRYLIKTRGQQVTLSCSPISGHRSVSWYQQTPGQGLQFLFEYFSETQRNKGNFPGRFSGRQFSNSRSEMNVSTLELGDSALYLCASSATTLNTEAFFGQGTRLTVV.

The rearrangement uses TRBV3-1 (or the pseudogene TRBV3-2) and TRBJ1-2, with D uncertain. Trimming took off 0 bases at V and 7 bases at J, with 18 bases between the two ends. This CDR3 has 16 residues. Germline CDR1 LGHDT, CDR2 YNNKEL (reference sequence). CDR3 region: CASSQDRGSPLAGYTF. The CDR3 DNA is TGTGCCAGCAGCCAAGATCGCGGGTCTCCGTTAGCTGGCTACACCTTC.

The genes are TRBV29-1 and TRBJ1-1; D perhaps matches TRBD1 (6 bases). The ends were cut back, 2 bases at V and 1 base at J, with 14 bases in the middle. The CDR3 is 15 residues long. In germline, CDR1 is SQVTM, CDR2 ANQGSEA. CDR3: CSVEFFVQGNTEAFF. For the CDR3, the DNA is TGCAGCGTTGAATTTTTTGTACAGGGGAACACTGAAGCTTTCTTT.

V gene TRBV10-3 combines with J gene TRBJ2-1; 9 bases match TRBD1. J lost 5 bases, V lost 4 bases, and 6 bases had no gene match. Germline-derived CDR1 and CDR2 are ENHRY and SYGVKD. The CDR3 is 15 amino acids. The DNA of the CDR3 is TGTGCCATCAGTGTGGGGGACAGGGCAAACAATGAGCAGTTCTTC. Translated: CAISVGDRANNEQFF.

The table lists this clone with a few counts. CDR3 DNA sequence: TGTGCCAGCAGCGCCCGACAGGACCTGGGAAACACCATATATTTT. Translation: CASSARQDLGNTIYF. The chain couples TRBV9 to TRBJ1-3, with D tentatively TRBD1 (6 bases). V lost 3 bases and J lost 4, with 14 bases in between. There are 15 residues in the CDR3. The germline gives CDR1 SGDLS, CDR2 YYNGEE. Combining the CDR3 with reference TRBV9 and TRBJ1-3 gives the whole variable domain DSGVTQTPKHLITATGQRVTLRCSPRSGDLSVYWYQQSLDQGLQFLIQYYNGEERAKGNILERFSAQQFPDLHSELNLSSLELGDSALYFCASSARQDLGNTIYFGEGSWLTVV.

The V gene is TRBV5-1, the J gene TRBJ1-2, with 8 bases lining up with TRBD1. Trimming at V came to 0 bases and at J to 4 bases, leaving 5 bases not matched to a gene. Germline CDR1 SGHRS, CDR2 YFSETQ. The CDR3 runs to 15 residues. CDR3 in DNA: TGCGCCAGCAGCTTGGGGGACAGGATCATCTATGGCTACACCTTC. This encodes CASSLGDRIIYGYTF. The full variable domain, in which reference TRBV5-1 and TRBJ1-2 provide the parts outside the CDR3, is KAGVTQTPRYLIKTRGQQVTLSCSPISGHRSVSWYQQTPGQGLQFLFEYFSETQRNKGNFPGRFSGRQFSNSRSEMNVSTLELGDSALYLCASSLGDRIIYGYTFGSGTRLTVV.

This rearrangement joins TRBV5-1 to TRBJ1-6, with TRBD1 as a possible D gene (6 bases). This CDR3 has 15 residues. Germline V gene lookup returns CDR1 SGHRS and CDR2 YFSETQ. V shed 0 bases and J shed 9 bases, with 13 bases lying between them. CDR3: CASSLDGGSLSPLHF. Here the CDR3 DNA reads TGCGCCAGCAGCTTGGATGGGGGCAGCCTTTCACCCCTCCACTTT.

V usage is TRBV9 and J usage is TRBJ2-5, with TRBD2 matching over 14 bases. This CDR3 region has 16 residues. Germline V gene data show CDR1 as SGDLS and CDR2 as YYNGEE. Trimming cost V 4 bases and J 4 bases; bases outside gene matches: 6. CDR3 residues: CASSLGTSGGGETQYF. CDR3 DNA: TGTGCCAGCAGCCTCGGGACTAGCGGGGGAGGAGAGACCCAGTACTTC.

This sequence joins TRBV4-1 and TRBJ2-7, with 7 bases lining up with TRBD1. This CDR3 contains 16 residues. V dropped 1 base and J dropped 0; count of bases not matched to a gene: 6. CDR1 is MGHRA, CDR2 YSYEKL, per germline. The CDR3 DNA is TGCGCCAGCAGCCAAGTTGAGGGGGCGAGCTCCTACGAGCAGTACTTC. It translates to CASSQVEGASSYEQYF.

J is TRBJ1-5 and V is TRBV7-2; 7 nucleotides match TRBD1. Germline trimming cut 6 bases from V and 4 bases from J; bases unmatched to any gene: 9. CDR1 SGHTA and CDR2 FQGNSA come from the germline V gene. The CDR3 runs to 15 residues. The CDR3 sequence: CASSYSGQFNQPQHF. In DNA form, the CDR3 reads TGTGCCAGCAGTTATTCGGGACAGTTTAATCAGCCCCAGCATTTT.

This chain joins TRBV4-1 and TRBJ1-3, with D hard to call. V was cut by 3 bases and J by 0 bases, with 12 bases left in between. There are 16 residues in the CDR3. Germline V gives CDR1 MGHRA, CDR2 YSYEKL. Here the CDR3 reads CASSHPLPVSGNTIYF. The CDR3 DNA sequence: TGCGCCAGCAGCCACCCCCTCCCGGTCTCTGGAAACACCATATATTTT.